In this sample, the clone carrying this TCR beta chain turned up a few times. Its specificity is unknown. This same CDR3 is encoded by further DNA sequences in the sample. This specimen belongs to a study of beta chain features in type 1 diabetes. Overall study results and limits: High-TCR-expressing cells could be over-represented by cDNA sequencing. Within each of all four CD4+ subsets, Type 1 diabetes patients had TCRB CDR3s that were moderately but significantly shorter.

The study reverse transcribed the entire isolated RNA, so it sequenced expressed TCRB transcripts. The protocol was immunoSEQ multiplex PCR, while the TCRdb copy is restricted to in-frame clones and leaves out a portion. The table includes roughly 300,000 clones, 9.3% detected once. The germline V gene encodes CDR1 LGHNA and CDR2 YSLEER. V shed 0 bases and J shed 6 bases, with 8 bases lying between them. The CDR3 consists of 13 residues. This sequence originates from a man aged 25-45 years with type 1 diabetes. Sequences were obtained from central memory CD4+ T cells from blood. J is TRBJ1-1 and V is TRBV4-3; no clear D gene. CDR3 sequence: CASSQDRRAEAFF. In DNA, the CDR3 is TGCGCCAGCAGCCAAGATCGCCGGGCTGAAGCTTTCTTT.